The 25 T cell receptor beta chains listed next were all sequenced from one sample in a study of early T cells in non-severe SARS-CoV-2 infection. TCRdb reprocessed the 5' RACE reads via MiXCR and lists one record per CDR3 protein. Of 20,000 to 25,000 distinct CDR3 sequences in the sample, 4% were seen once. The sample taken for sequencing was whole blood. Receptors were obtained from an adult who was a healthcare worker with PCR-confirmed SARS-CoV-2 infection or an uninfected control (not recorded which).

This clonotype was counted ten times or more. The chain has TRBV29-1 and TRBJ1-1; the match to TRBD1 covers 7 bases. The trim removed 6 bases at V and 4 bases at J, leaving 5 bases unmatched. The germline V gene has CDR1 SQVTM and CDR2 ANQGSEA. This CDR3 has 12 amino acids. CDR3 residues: CSVDRVATEAFF. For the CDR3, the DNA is TGCAGCGTCGACAGGGTAGCCACTGAAGCTTTCTTT.

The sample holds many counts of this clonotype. CDR3 nucleotides: TGCGCCAGCAGCCCCTCGGGGACGGGGGGGTTGAAATACGAGCAGTACTTC. Its protein is CASSPSGTGGLKYEQYF. V gene TRBV5-1 combines with J gene TRBJ2-7; 8 bases agree with TRBD2. The CDR3 totals 17 residues. J was trimmed by 4 bases and V by 4 bases; bases with no gene match: 16. CDR1 is SGHRS and CDR2 is YFSETQ in the germline V gene. Full variable domain (missing parts from reference TRBV5-1 and TRBJ2-7): KAGVTQTPRYLIKTRGQQVTLSCSPISGHRSVSWYQQTPGQGLQFLFEYFSETQRNKGNFPGRFSGRQFSNSRSEMNVSTLELGDSALYLCASSPSGTGGLKYEQYFGPGTRLTVT.

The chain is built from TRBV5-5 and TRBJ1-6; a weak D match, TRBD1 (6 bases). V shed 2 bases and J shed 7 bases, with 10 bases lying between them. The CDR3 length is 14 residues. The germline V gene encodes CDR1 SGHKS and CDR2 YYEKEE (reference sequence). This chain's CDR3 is CASSFWDTNSPLHF. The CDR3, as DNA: TGTGCCAGCAGCTTCTGGGACACAAATTCACCCCTCCACTTT.

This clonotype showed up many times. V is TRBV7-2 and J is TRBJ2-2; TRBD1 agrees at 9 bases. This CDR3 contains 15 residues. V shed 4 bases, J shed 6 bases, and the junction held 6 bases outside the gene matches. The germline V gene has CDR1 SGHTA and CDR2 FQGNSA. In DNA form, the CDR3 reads TGTGCCAGCAGCTCGGCGGGACAGGGAGCCGGGGAGCTGTTTTTT. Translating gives CASSSAGQGAGELFF.

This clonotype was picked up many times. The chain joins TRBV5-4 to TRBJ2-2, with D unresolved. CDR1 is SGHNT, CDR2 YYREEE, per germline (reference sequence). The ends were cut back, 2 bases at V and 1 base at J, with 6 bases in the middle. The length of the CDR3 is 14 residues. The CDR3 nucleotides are TGTGCCAGCAGCTTTGGGGTGAACACCGGGGAGCTGTTTTTT. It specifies CASSFGVNTGELFF.

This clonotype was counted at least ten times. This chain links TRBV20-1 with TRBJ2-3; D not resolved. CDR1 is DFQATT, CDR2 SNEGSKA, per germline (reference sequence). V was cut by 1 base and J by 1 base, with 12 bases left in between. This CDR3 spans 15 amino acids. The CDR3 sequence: CSARVPKQGTDTQYF. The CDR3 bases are TGCAGTGCTAGAGTCCCGAAGCAGGGCACAGATACGCAGTATTTT.

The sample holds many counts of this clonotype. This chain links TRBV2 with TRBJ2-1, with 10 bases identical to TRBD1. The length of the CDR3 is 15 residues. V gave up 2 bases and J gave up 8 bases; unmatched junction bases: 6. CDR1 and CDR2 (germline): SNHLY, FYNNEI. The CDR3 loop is CASSERDRGGYEQFF. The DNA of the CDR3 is TGTGCCAGCAGTGAACGGGACAGGGGAGGATATGAGCAGTTCTTC.

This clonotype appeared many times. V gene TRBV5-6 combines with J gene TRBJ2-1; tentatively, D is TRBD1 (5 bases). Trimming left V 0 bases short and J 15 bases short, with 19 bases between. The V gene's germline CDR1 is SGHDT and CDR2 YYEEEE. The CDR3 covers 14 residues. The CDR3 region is CASSLGQYTLRRFF. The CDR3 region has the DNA TGTGCCAGCAGCTTGGGACAGTACACCCTGAGGCGGTTCTTC.

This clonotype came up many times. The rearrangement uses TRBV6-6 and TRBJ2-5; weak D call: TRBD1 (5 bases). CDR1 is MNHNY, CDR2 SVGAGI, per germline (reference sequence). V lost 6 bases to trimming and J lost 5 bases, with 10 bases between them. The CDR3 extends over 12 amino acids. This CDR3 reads CASSRAGETQYF. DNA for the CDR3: TGTGCCAGCAGCAGGGCTGGGGAGACCCAGTACTTC.

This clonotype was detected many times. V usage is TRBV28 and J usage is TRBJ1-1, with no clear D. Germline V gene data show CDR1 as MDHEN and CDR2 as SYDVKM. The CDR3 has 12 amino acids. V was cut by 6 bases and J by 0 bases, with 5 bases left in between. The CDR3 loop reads CASRIMNTEAFF. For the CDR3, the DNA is TGTGCCAGCAGGATTATGAACACTGAAGCTTTCTTT.

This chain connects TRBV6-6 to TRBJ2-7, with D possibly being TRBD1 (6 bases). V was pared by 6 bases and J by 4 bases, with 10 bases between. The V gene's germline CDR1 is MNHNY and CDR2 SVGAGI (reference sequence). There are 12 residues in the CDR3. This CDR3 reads CASRTQGYEQYF. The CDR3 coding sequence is TGTGCCAGCAGGACGCAGGGGTACGAGCAGTACTTC.

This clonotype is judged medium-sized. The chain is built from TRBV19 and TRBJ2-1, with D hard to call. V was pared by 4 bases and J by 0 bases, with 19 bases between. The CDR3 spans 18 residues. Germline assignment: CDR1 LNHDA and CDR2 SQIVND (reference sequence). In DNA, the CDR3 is TGTGCCAGTAGTAAGCTCCGGGTCTTTGCCCACTCCTACAATGAGCAGTTCTTC. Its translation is CASSKLRVFAHSYNEQFF.

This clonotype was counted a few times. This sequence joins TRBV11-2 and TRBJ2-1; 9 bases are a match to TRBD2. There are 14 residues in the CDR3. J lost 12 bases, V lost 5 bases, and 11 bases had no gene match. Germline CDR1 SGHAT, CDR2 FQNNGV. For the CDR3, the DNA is TGTGCCAGCAGCCGCGGACTAGCGCTTTACGTGCAGTTCTTC. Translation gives CASSRGLALYVQFF. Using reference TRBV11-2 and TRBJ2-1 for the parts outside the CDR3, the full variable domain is EAGVAQSPRYKIIEKRQSVAFWCNPISGHATLYWYQQILGQGPKLLIQFQNNGVVDDSQLPKDRFSAERLKGVDSTLKIQPAKLEDSAVYLCASSRGLALYVQFFGPGTRLTVL.

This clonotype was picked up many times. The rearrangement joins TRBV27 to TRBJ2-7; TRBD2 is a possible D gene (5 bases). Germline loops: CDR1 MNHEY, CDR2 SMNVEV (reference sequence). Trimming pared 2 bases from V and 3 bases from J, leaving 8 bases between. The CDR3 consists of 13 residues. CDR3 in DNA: TGTGCCAGCAGTTTACCGGGGAGCTACGAGCAGTACTTC. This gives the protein CASSLPGSYEQYF.

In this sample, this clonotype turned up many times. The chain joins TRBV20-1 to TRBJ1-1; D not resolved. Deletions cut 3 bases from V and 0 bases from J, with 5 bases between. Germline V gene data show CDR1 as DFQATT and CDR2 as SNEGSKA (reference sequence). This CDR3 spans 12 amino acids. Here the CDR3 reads CSASGLNTEAFF. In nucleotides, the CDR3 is TGCAGTGCTAGCGGTCTGAACACTGAAGCTTTCTTT.

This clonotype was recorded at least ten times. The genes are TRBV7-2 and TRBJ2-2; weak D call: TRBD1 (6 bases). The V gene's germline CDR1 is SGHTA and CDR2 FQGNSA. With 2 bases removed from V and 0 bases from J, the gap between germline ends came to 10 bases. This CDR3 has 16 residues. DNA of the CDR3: TGTGCCAGCAGCTTACAGGGGCCCTCGAACACCGGGGAGCTGTTTTTT. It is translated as CASSLQGPSNTGELFF.

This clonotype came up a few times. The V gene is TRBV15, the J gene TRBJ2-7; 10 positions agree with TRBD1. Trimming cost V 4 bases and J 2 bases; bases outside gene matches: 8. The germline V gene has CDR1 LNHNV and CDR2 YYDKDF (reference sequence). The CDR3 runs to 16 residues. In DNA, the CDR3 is TGTGCCACCAGCACTTACGGACAGGGGGACACCTACGAGCAGTACTTC. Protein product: CATSTYGQGDTYEQYF.

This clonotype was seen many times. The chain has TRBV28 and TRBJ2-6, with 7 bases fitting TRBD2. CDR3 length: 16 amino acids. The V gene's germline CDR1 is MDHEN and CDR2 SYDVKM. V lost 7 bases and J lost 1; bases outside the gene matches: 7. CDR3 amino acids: CASIKGGASGANVLTF. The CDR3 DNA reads TGTGCCAGCATCAAGGGAGGGGCGTCTGGGGCCAACGTCCTGACTTTC.

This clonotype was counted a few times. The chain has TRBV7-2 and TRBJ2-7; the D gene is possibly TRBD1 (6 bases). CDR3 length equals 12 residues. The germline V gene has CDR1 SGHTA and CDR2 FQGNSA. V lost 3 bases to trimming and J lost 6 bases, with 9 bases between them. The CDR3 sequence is CASSFTGSEQYF. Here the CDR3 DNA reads TGTGCCAGCAGCTTCACAGGGAGCGAGCAGTACTTC.

In DNA, the CDR3 is TGTGCCAGCAGCCGGACAGGGGCCCCCGGGGAGCTGTTTTTT. Amino acid sequence: CASSRTGAPGELFF. The chain employs TRBV3-1 and TRBJ2-2; TRBD1 matches 9 bases. With 4 bases clipped from V and 6 bases from J, the junction kept 3 bases outside the gene matches. Germline CDR1 and CDR2: LGHDT and YNNKEL (reference sequence). The CDR3 contains 14 residues.

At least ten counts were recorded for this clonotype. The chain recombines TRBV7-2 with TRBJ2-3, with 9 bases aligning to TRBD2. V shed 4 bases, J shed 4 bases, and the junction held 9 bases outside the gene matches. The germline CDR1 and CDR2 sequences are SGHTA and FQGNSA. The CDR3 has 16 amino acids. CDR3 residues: CASSSPRGGGADTQYF. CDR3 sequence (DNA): TGTGCCAGCAGCTCCCCGCGGGGGGGCGGGGCAGATACGCAGTATTTT.

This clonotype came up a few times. CDR3 in amino acids: CASSQDLNSPLHF. CDR3 nucleotide sequence: TGCGCCAGCAGCCAAGATCTAAATTCACCCCTCCACTTT. The chain uses TRBV4-3 and TRBJ1-6; no clear D gene. CDR1 is LGHNA, CDR2 YSLEER, per germline. This CDR3 is 13 amino acids long. V was shortened by 0 bases and J by 7 bases, with 4 bases between the two germline ends.

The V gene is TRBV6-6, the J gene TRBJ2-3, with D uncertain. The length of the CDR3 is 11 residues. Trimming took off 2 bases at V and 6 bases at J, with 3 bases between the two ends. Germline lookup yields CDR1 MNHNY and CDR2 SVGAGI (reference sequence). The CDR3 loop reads CASSYGDTQYF. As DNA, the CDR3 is TGTGCCAGCAGTTACGGGGATACGCAGTATTTT.

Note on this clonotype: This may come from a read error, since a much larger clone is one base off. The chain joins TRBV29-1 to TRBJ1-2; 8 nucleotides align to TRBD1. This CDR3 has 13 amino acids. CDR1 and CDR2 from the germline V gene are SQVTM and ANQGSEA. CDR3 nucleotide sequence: TGCAGCGTTGAATCCGGGACAGGCTATAGCTACACCTTC. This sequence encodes CSVESGTGYSYTF.

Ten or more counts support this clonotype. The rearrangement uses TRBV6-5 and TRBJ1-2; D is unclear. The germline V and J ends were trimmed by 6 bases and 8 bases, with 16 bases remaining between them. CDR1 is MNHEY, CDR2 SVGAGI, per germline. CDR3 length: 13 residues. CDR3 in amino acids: CASRLDTLGGYTF. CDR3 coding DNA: TGTGCCAGCAGGCTCGACACCTTAGGGGGCTACACCTTC.